The following is a TCR beta chain sequence with its context. The antigen remains unidentified. Repertoires were generated with immunoSEQ multiplex PCR, while TCRdb's copy carries only in-frame clones and drops some. The sample includes tens of thousands of clones, roughly 90% seen only once; the top ten take 1.5% to 2%. This entry comes from a study of Tregs in tolerant kidney transplant recipients. The nonmyeloablative bone marrow transplants came from related graft donors, with transient mixed chimerism. Unstimulated Tregs (CD4+CD25+CD127-) and CD4+CD25- non-Tregs were sorted from PBMCs. Study-wide results and caveats: Biological reproducibility was not directly addressed in this study.

CDR1 and CDR2 from the germline V gene are LNHDA and SQIVND (reference sequence). With 3 bases removed from V and 0 bases from J, the gap between germline ends came to 6 bases. The CDR3 extends over 14 amino acids. Material: CD4+ T cells from blood (PBMCs), obtained 24 months after the transplant. The TCR was taken from a human patient who received a combined kidney and bone marrow transplant. Some of these T cells may belong to the graft donor. V gene TRBV19 combines with J gene TRBJ1-3; D remains unclear. The chain's CDR3 is CASSIGGSGNTIYF. The CDR3 DNA follows: TGTGCCAGTAGTATCGGCGGCTCTGGAAACACCATATATTTT. Drawing the rest from reference TRBV19 and TRBJ1-3, the complete variable domain is DGGITQSPKYLFRKEGQNVTLSCEQNLNHDAMYWYRQDPGQGLRLIYYSQIVNDFQKGDIAEGYSVSREKKESFPLTVTSAQKNPTAFYLCASSIGGSGNTIYFGEGSWLTVV.